These 5 T cell receptor beta chains were all obtained from the same sample, sequenced in a study of blood T cell repertoires in COVID-19. The data were produced by immunoSEQ multiplex PCR, yet TCRdb's version contains in-frame clones alone and is incomplete. The sample carries about 34,000 clones, 78% recorded once. The source material was peripheral blood. The source is an older woman with acute or convalescent COVID-19.

The chain links TRBV19 to TRBJ1-1; D is unclear. This CDR3 comprises 14 residues. Germline V lookup: CDR1 LNHDA, CDR2 SQIVND (reference sequence). Deletions cut 4 bases from V and 4 bases from J, with 13 bases between. CDR3 sequence: CASSKFAGSTEAFF. The CDR3 DNA is TGTGCCAGTAGTAAGTTCGCGGGCAGCACTGAAGCTTTCTTT. Drawing the rest from reference TRBV19 and TRBJ1-1, the complete variable domain is DGGITQSPKYLFRKEGQNVTLSCEQNLNHDAMYWYRQDPGQGLRLIYYSQIVNDFQKGDIAEGYSVSREKKESFPLTVTSAQKNPTAFYLCASSKFAGSTEAFFGQGTRLTVV.

The CDR3: CASSQQGAFSYEQYF. CDR3 in DNA: TGTGCCAGCAGCCAACAAGGGGCCTTCTCCTACGAGCAGTACTTC. The genes are TRBV3-1 (or the pseudogene TRBV3-2) and TRBJ2-7; possibly TRBD1 for D (5 bases). Germline CDR1 reads LGHDT; CDR2 reads YNNKEL (reference sequence). The V end lost 2 bases, the J end lost 0 bases, and 11 bases lay between the germline ends. This CDR3 comprises 15 residues.

V and J are TRBV6-6 and TRBJ1-6; D not certain. The ends were cut back, 5 bases at V and 3 bases at J, with 17 bases in the middle. The CDR3 length is 17 residues. Germline V gene sequence: CDR1 MNHNY, CDR2 SVGAGI (reference sequence). CDR3 amino acids: CASSLSSTGDYNSPLHF. The CDR3, as DNA: TGTGCCAGCAGTCTATCTTCGACCGGGGACTATAATTCACCCCTCCACTTT.

This clone was seen a few times. The rearrangement joins TRBV7-3 to TRBJ1-1; D remains ambiguous. The CDR3 sequence is 13 residues long. Germline V lookup: CDR1 SGHTA, CDR2 FQGTGA. Deletions cut 5 bases from V and 1 base from J, with 8 bases between. The CDR3, as DNA: TGTGCCAGCAGCCCTCAGTCGAACACTGAAGCTTTCTTT. Translated: CASSPQSNTEAFF.

V usage is TRBV5-5 and J usage is TRBJ2-2, with D unclear. Germline lookup yields CDR1 SGHKS and CDR2 YYEKEE (reference sequence). Deletions cut 4 bases from V and 3 bases from J, with 10 bases between. The CDR3 sequence is 14 residues long. In DNA form, the CDR3 reads TGTGCCAGCAGCCTCCTTCCCCACACCGGGGAGCTGTTTTTT. Translated: CASSLLPHTGELFF.